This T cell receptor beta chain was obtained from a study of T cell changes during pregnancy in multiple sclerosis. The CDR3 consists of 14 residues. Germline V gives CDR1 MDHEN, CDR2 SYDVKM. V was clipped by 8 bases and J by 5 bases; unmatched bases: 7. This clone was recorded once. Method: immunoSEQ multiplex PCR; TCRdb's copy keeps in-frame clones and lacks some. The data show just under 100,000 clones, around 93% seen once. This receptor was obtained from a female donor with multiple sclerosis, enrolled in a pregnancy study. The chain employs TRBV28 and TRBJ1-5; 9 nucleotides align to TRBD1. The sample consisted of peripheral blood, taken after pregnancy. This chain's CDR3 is CASEDRGFDQPQHF. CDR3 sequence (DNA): TGTGCCAGCGAGGACAGGGGTTTTGATCAGCCCCAGCATTTT.